The rows below give T cell receptor beta chains drawn from one sample of a study of Ad26.COV2.S vaccination and SARS-CoV-2 variants. TCRdb's copy holds only in-frame clones and misses some; the assay was immunoSEQ multiplex PCR. The sample carries 440,000 or so clones, about 90% recorded once. The sequencing here drew on peripheral blood, taken in a trial of Ad26.COV2.S vaccine versus placebo. The origin of the receptors is a person aged 18-60 years who received the Ad26.COV2.S COVID-19 vaccine or a placebo. Each CDR3 is given with its conserved first and last residue. The D gene is left open where the match is weak. The size entry is marked missing in some rows and otherwise reads once, few, many or a size class.

>TRBV19|TRBJ2-3|TRBD2|NA
TGTGCCAGTAGGTCCCTAGCGGAGGGCCCAGATACGCAGTATTTT
CASRSLAEGPDTQYF
>TRBV6-1|TRBJ2-7|TRBD1|NA
TGTGCCAGCAGTGAACCCGGGACAGCCACTTACGAGCAGTACTTC
CASSEPGTATYEQYF
>TRBV19|TRBJ1-2|TRBD1|NA
TGTGCCAGTAATACCCCGGGACAGGGCCATGGCTACACCTTC
CASNTPGQGHGYTF
>TRBV7-8|TRBJ1-2|NA|NA
TGTGCCAGCAGCTTAGCTAGGGGGGCCCGGTATGATGGCTACACCTTC
CASSLARGARYDGYTF
>TRBV7-9|TRBJ2-7|NA|NA
TGTGCCAGCAGCTTAGGCCCAGACTACGAGCAGTACTTC
CASSLGPDYEQYF
>TRBV5-1|TRBJ1-4|NA|few
TGCGCCAGCAGCATGGGACAACTAGGCGAAAAACTGTTTTTT
CASSMGQLGEKLFF
>TRBV5-6|TRBJ2-7|TRBD2|NA
TGTGCCAGCAGCGGGGGACTAGCGGGAGTGTCCTACGAGCAGTACTTC
CASSGGLAGVSYEQYF
>TRBV2|TRBJ2-3|NA|NA
TGTGCCAGCAGTGTCAGGGCGACGCAGTATTTT
CASSVRATQYF
>TRBV27|TRBJ2-7|TRBD2|NA
TGTGCCAGCAGTTTATCGCCCCTAGCGGGGACAAACCCCTACGAGCAGTACTTC
CASSLSPLAGTNPYEQYF
>TRBV6-6|TRBJ2-5|NA|NA
TGTGCCAGCAGTTACCTCCTTGGGCTAGAGACCCAGTACTTC
CASSYLLGLETQYF
>TRBV11-2|TRBJ2-5|TRBD2|NA
TGTGCCAGCAGCCGTATGCTCGTCCGGACTAGCGGGGGTAGGGAGACCCAGTACTTC
CASSRMLVRTSGGRETQYF
>TRBV6-5|TRBJ1-1|NA|NA
TGTGCCAGCAGTTACTCGCCAGGGGCTAACACTGAAGCTTTCTTT
CASSYSPGANTEAFF
>TRBV11-2|TRBJ2-1|TRBD2|NA
TGTGCCAGCAGCTTTCTAGCGGGAGGTGGCGGGCGGAATGAGCAGTTCTTC
CASSFLAGGGGRNEQFF
>TRBV6-2/TRBV6-3|TRBJ1-2|NA|NA
TGTGCCAGCAGTTCGGAGGGTATGATGCGTGGCTACACCTTC
CASSSEGMMRGYTF
>TRBV24-1|TRBJ2-1|NA|NA
TGTGCCACCAGTGACCCCTCGGACAAATCCTACAATGAGCAGTTCTTC
CATSDPSDKSYNEQFF
>TRBV9|TRBJ2-1|NA|once
TGTGCCAGCAGCGAAGGAACGGATGAGCAGTTCTTC
CASSEGTDEQFF
>TRBV28|TRBJ1-1|TRBD1|NA
TGTGCCAGCAGTTTGGGAGTACAGGGGAAAGCTTTCTTT
CASSLGVQGKAFF
>TRBV11-2|TRBJ2-7|TRBD2|NA
TGTGCCAGCAGCTTATTGCTAGCGGGAGTGAGCTCCTACGAGCAGTACTTC
CASSLLLAGVSSYEQYF
>TRBV29-1|TRBJ2-3|NA|NA
TGCAGCGTAGGGACTAGCACAGATACGCAGTATTTT
CSVGTSTDTQYF
>TRBV28|TRBJ2-7|NA|NA
TGTGCCAGCCTGATGGCGAACGGGAATGGGGAGCAGTACTTC
CASLMANGNGEQYF
>TRBV9|TRBJ1-4|NA|few
TGTGCCAGCAGCGGAGGGGCCAAGGGACCGAGGAATGAAAAACTGTTTTTT
CASSGGAKGPRNEKLFF
>TRBV28|TRBJ1-1|NA|few
TGTGCCAGCCTCGACGTGGCCGGGAACACTGAAGCTTTCTTT
CASLDVAGNTEAFF
>TRBV7-3|TRBJ2-5|TRBD2|NA
TGTGCCAGCAGCTTAACCCGGGGACTAGCGGGAGAGCAGACCCAGTACTTC
CASSLTRGLAGEQTQYF
>TRBV15|TRBJ1-3|NA|once
TGTGCCACCAGCAGAGATGGGGCCGGTTCCCGCTCTGGAAACACCATATATTTT
CATSRDGAGSRSGNTIYF
>TRBV28|TRBJ2-7|NA|once
TGTGCCAGCAGTTTAAGGGACACAACCTACGAGCAGTACTTC
CASSLRDTTYEQYF
>TRBV10-3|TRBJ2-1|TRBD1|NA
TGTGCCATCAGTGAGTCGGGGGTCAGGGGGGAGCAGTTCTTC
CAISESGVRGEQFF
>TRBV27|TRBJ1-2|NA|once
TGTGCCAGCAGTTTATCCCTTCAAGGAGGCTACACCTTC
CASSLSLQGGYTF
>TRBV24-1|TRBJ2-5|NA|NA
TGTGCCACCAGTGATTTGGGGGGGCGGAGGGACCAGTTGGAGACCCAGTACTTC
CATSDLGGRRDQLETQYF
>TRBV12-3/TRBV12-4|TRBJ1-2|NA|NA
TGTGCCAGCAGGTCAGACAGTGGCTACACCTTC
CASRSDSGYTF
>TRBV30|TRBJ2-3|TRBD1|NA
TGTGCCTGGGGGGACAGGCGATACCCTCCGAAGGCAGATACGCAGTATTTT
CAWGDRRYPPKADTQYF
>TRBV7-9|TRBJ1-4|NA|NA
TGTGCCGGCCGGGGAGCCCCTAATGAAAAACTGTTTTTT
CAGRGAPNEKLFF
>TRBV5-5|TRBJ1-4|NA|NA
TGTGCCAGCAGCTTGGGGCAGGGCCAAACTAATGAAAAACTGTTTTTT
CASSLGQGQTNEKLFF
>TRBV5-1|TRBJ1-1|NA|NA
TGCGCCAGCAGCTTGGCGGCCAGAACGAACACTGAAGCTTTCTTT
CASSLAARTNTEAFF
>TRBV5-5|TRBJ2-1|TRBD2|NA
TGTGCCTCCTATGTACTAGCGGGAAACAATGAGCAGTTCTTC
CASYVLAGNNEQFF
>TRBV3-1/TRBV3-2|TRBJ2-5|TRBD2|NA
TGTGCCAGCAGCCCTAGCGGGAGCGAGACCCAGTACTTC
CASSPSGSETQYF
>TRBV28|TRBJ1-6|TRBD1|NA
TGTGCCAGCAGTTTAAGGCCGGACAGGGAGAATTCACCCCTCCACTTT
CASSLRPDRENSPLHF
>TRBV6-1|TRBJ1-6|TRBD1|NA
TGTGCCAGCAGTGAGACAGGGTGGTCACCCCTCCACTTT
CASSETGWSPLHF
>TRBV9|TRBJ2-7|NA|NA
TGTGCCAGCAGCGTAGGCCCTCTTGGCAGGGGAAAAGAGGAGCAGTACTTC
CASSVGPLGRGKEEQYF
>TRBV28|TRBJ2-1|TRBD2|NA
TGTGCCAGCAGTGCCCGACTAGCGGGATACTACAATGAGCAGTTCTTC
CASSARLAGYYNEQFF